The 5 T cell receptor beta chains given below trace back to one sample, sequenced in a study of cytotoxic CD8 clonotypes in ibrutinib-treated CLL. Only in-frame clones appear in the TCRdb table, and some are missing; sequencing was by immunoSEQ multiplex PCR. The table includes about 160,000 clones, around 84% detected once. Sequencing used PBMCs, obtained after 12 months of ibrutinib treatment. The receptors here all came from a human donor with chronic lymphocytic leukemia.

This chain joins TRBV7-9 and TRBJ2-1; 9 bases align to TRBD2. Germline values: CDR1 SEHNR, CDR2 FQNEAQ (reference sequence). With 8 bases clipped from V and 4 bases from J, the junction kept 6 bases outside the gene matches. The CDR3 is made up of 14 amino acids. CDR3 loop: CASQESGRYNEQFF. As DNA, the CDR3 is TGTGCCAGCCAAGAGAGCGGGAGGTACAATGAGCAGTTCTTC.

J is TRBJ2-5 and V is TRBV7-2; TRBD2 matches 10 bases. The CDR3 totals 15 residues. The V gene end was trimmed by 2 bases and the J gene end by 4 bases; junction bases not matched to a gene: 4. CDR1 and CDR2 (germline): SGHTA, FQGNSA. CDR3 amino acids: CASSLSGRVGETQYF. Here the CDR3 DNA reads TGTGCCAGCAGCTTAAGCGGGAGGGTAGGAGAGACCCAGTACTTC.

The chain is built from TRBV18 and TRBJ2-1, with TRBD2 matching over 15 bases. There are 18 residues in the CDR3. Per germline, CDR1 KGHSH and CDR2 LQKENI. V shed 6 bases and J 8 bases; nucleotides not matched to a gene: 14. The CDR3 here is CASSPGLAGGRPFDEQFF. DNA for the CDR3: TGTGCCAGCTCCCCGGGACTAGCGGGGGGCCGCCCGTTCGATGAGCAGTTCTTC.

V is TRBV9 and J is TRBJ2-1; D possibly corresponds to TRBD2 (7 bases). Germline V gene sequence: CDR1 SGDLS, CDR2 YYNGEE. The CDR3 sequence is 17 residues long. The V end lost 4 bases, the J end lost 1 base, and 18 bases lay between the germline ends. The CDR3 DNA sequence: TGTGCCAGCAGCCTCCCGTCGGGGGGCAGGTCCTACAATGAGCAGTTCTTC. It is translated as CASSLPSGGRSYNEQFF.

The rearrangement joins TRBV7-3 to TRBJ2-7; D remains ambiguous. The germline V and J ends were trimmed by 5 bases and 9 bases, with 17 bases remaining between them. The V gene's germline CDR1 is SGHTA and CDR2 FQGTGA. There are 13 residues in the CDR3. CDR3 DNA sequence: TGTGCCAGCAGCCCTTTCAGAGGCGCACGGCAGTACTTC. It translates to CASSPFRGARQYF.